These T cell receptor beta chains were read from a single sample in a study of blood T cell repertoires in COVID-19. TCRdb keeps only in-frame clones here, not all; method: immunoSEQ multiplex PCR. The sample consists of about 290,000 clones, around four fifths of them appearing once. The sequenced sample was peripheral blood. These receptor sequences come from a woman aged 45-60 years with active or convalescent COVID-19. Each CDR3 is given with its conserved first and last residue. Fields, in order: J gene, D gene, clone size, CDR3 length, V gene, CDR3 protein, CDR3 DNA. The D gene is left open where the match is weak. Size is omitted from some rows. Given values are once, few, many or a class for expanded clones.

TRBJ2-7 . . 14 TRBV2 CASIMRQATYEQYF TGTGCCAGCATTATGAGACAGGCCACCTACGAGCAGTACTTC
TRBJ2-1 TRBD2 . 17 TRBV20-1 CSASLFGTSGRLNEQFF TGCAGTGCTAGTCTTTTTGGGACTAGCGGGAGACTCAATGAGCAGTTCTTC
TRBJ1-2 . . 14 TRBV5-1 CASSLAGSQESYTF TGCGCCAGCAGCTTGGCCGGGAGCCAGGAGAGCTACACCTTC
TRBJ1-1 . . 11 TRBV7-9 CASSVDRKAFF TGTGCCAGCAGCGTCGACAGAAAAGCTTTCTTT
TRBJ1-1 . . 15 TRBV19 CASSIGEPRRTEAFF TGTGCCAGTAGTATAGGTGAGCCGCGTCGGACTGAAGCTTTCTTT
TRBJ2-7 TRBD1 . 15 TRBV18 CASSPQGQGLYEQYF TGTGCCAGCTCACCGCAGGGACAGGGGCTCTACGAGCAGTACTTC
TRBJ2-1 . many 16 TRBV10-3 CAISVFVADLEDEQFF TGTGCCATCAGTGTGTTCGTAGCGGACCTTGAGGATGAGCAGTTCTTC
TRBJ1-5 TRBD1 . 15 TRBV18 CASSPTGGSNQPQHF TGTGCCAGCTCACCGACAGGGGGTAGCAATCAGCCCCAGCATTTT
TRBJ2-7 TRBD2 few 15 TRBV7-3 CASSVGTSGADEQYF TGTGCCAGCAGCGTAGGGACTAGCGGAGCAGACGAGCAGTACTTC
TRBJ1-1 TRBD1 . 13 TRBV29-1 CSEVQGARTEAFF TGCAGCGAAGTACAGGGGGCGCGCACTGAAGCTTTCTTT
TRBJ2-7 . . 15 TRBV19 CASSIRSGEPYEQYF TGTGCCAGTAGTATCAGGTCAGGGGAACCCTACGAGCAGTACTTC
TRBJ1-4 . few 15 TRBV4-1 CASSQSVATNEKLFF TGCGCCAGCAGCCAATCTGTTGCAACTAATGAAAAACTGTTTTTT
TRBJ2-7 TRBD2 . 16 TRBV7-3 CASSFPGTSVSYEQYF TGTGCCAGCAGCTTCCCCGGGACTAGCGTTTCCTACGAGCAGTACTTC